What follows is one TCR beta chain and its context. No cognate antigen has been identified for it. No base-level quality is on record; no much larger clone is a single base apart. Synthetic TCR analog templates were spiked into each PCR to estimate absolute template abundance from read counts. TCRbeta CDR3 regions were amplified from genomic DNA with bias-controlled V and J gene primers using the immunoSEQ assay. Rearranged TCRbeta segments were sequenced at approximately 20X coverage. Per the source publication's procedure: Sequencing errors were corrected by clustering and CDR3s were annotated against IMGT to assign V, D and J genes. Out-of-frame and stop-codon sequences were excluded, and only productive TCRbeta rearrangements were used in downstream analyses. Clonality was calculated as one minus the Shannon entropy normalized by the log of the number of unique productive sequences. Fisher's exact test with Benjamini-Hochberg correction, at a threshold of adjusted p below 0.01, was used to find clones that differed between time points or between blood and tumor. TCRdb provides this immuneACCESS table in a form limited to in-frame rearrangements. Some clones are lacking; in checked studies, under half of them reflect an unresolved V gene, and why the rest are absent is not known. For V, J and clone size, that table is used; D and trimming come from the DNA. The sample includes around 110,000 clones, with more than 85% observed a single time. 3% to 4% of the sample is in the top ten clones.

These data come from a study of PD-L1 blockade in urothelial cancer (dated by TCRdb to about 2017). About the full investigation: Every patient began therapy in the mid-2010s and was given atezolizumab 1,200 mg intravenously every 3 weeks. About 85% of the roughly 29 patients were identified as males with urothelial cancer of bladder origin, and a prior smoking history was reported by 18 of 29 patients. Patients had an ECOG performance status of 0 or 1 and had received between 0 and 3 prior chemotherapy regimens. Blood samples were analyzed at 3 weeks after treatment start (second dose) and at 6 weeks after treatment start. Blood samples yielded a median of around 150,000 T cells and tens of thousands of unique TCRs, with median clonality 0.080. The study, an exploratory multi-omic analysis, examined somatic, immune and clinical correlates of response to PD-L1 blockade with atezolizumab in urothelial cancer. TCR sequencing covered pretreatment tumor samples and matched, serially collected peripheral blood taken before and after atezolizumab treatment. Progression-free survival longer than 6 months counted as durable clinical benefit, and TCR features were additionally tested against both progression-free and overall survival. In the same patients, pretreatment tumors underwent whole exome sequencing and RNA sequencing in addition to TCR sequencing. About 10 patients achieved durable clinical benefit and 15 to 20 did not. Pretreatment blood TCR-seq was available for around 29 patients, at least one posttreatment blood collection was obtained for approximately 24 patients, and tumor TCR-seq was available for approximately 24 patients. On the study overall, not on this receptor specifically: Greater expansion of tumor-associated TCR clones in peripheral blood 3 weeks after the start of treatment was observed in patients with durable benefit (n of about 21, p = 0.022). Because the sample size was small (n ≈ 29) and many exploratory analyses were performed, the results are intended to be hypothesis-generating. Improved progression-free and overall survival was found to be associated with pretreatment peripheral blood TCR clonality below the median.

Interpreted using the paper, the time point label stands for: peripheral blood 6 weeks after treatment start. The cohort comprised nearly 30 patients with locally advanced or metastatic urothelial carcinoma treated at Memorial Sloan Kettering on a trial protocol. Peripheral blood mononuclear cells were collected pretreatment and during treatment, with between 1 and 8 total time points per patient. The Qiagen DNeasy Blood extraction kit was used to purify genomic DNA from total PBMCs and tumor samples. PBMCs were collected pretreatment and during treatment and were isolated and stored as previously described. Sequencing was performed on PBMCs, taken around atezolizumab (anti-PD-L1) treatment. The sequence was obtained from a man aged 55-75 years with urothelial cancer.

The sequenced DNA is TGTGCCTGGAGGGGGACTAGCGGTACTAGCACAGATACGCAGTATTTT. This codes for CAWRGTSGTSTDTQYF. The V and J genes are TRBV30 and TRBJ2-3; TRBD2 fits 11 bases in the junction. The germline V gene (reference sequence) sets CDR1 to GTSNPN and CDR2 to SVGIG. Trimmed from V: 3 bases; trimmed from J: 0 bases; junction bases lacking a gene match: 5. Its CDR3 holds 16 amino acids, cysteine through phenylalanine. Of the read, only the CDR3 DNA is kept; its 48 bases are in frame from base 1.